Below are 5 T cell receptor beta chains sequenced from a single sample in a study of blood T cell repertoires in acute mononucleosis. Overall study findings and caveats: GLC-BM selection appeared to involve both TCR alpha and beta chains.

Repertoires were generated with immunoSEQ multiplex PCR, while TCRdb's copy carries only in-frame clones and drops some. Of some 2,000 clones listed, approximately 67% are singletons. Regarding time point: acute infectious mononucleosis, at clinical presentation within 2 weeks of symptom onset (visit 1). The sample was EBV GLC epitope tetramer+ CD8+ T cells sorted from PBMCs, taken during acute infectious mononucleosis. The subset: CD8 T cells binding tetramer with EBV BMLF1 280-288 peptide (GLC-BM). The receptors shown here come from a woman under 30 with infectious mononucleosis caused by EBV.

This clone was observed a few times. CDR3 nucleotide sequence: TGCAGCGTTCCCTTCCCATATGGTAGCACCGGGGAGCTGTTTTTT. This encodes CSVPFPYGSTGELFF. The J gene is TRBJ2-2, the V gene TRBV29-1; no clear D. Germline loops: CDR1 SQVTM, CDR2 ANQGSEA. V was shortened by 5 bases and J by 4 bases, with 17 bases between the two germline ends. This CDR3 contains 15 residues.

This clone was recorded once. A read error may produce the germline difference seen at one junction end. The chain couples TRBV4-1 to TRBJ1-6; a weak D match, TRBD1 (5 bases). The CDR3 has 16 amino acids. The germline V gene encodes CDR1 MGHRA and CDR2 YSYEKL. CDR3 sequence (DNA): TGCGCCAGCTGCCAGACGACAGTGGAGGTCCAATTCACCCTCCACTTT. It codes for CASCQTTVEVQFTLHF.

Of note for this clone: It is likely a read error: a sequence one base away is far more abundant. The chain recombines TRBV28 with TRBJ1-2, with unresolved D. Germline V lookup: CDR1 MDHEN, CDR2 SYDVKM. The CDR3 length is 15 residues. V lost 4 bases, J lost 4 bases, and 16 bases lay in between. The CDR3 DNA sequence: TGTGCCAGCAGTTCCCTTGTCACCGACACCTATGGCTACACCTTC. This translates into CASSSLVTDTYGYTF.

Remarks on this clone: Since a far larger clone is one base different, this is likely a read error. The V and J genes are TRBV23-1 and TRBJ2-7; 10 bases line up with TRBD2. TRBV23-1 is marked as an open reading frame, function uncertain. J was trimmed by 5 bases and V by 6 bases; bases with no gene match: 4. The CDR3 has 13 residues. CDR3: CASSVAGGDEQYF. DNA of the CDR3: TGCGCCAGCAGCGTAGCGGGGGGCGACGAGCAGTACTTC.

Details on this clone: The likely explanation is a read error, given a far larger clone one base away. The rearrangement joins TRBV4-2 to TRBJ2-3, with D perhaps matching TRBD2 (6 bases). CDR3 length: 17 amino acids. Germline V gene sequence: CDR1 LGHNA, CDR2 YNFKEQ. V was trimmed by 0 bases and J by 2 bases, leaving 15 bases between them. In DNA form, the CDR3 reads TGTGCCAGCAGCCAAGATGCCCTGGGACTGGCCACAGATACGCAGTATTTT. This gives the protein CASSQDALGLATDTQYF.